The 23 T cell receptor beta chains listed next were all sequenced from one sample in a study of Graves' ophthalmopathy and Graves' hyperthyroidism. Investigators amplified TCR beta CDR3 regions from RNA transcripts. A first-round RT-PCR used HTBI primers, followed by a second-round multiplex PCR. One entry per CDR3 protein results from TCRdb running MiXCR on the multiplex PCR reads. This sample has about 740,000 distinct CDR3 sequences; about 44% occur once, and the top ten carry approximately 43%. The sample consisted of peripheral blood. These receptor sequences come from an adult man with Graves' ophthalmopathy.

The chain links TRBV7-7 to TRBJ2-2; D might be TRBD1 (5 bases). The germline V gene encodes CDR1 SSHAT and CDR2 FNYEAQ (reference sequence). The CDR3 is 15 amino acids. V gave up 2 bases and J gave up 5 bases, with 12 bases separating them. The CDR3 loop is CASSLSGFGTGELFF. As DNA, the CDR3 is TGTGCCAGCAGCTTATCAGGGTTTGGAACCGGGGAGCTGTTTTTT.

On this clonotype itself: Germline is not matched at one junction end, which may reflect a read error. The V call is TRBV29-1, the J call TRBJ1-2; TRBD1 aligns across 9 bases. Germline values: CDR1 SQVTM, CDR2 ANQGSEA. This CDR3 has 16 residues. The DNA for the CDR3 is TGCAACGTTGACCTCCAATGGACAGGGGAGTTTAGCGGCTACACCTTC. As protein: CNVDLQWTGEFSGYTF.

This clonotype has a count of ten or more. The chain combines TRBV12-3 or TRBV12-4 with TRBJ2-7; 9 nucleotides agree with TRBD1. The CDR3 sequence is 14 residues long. The V segment lost 6 bases and the J segment 5 bases; nucleotides outside the gene matches: 8. The CDR3, as DNA: TGTGCCAGCAGCATCCGGGACAGGGTCCACGAGCAGTACTTC. Protein product: CASSIRDRVHEQYF.

This clonotype was seen at least ten times. This sequence joins TRBV2 and TRBJ1-5, with D unclear. Germline V gene sequence: CDR1 SNHLY, CDR2 FYNNEI. V gave up 5 bases and J gave up 1 base, with 3 bases separating them. The CDR3 has 12 residues. The CDR3 protein is CASSPSNQPQHF. CDR3 DNA sequence: TGTGCCAGCAGTCCGAGCAATCAGCCCCAGCATTTT.

This chain links TRBV9 with TRBJ2-7; 9 bases fit TRBD2. The V segment lost 4 bases and the J segment 3 bases; nucleotides outside the gene matches: 5. In germline, CDR1 is SGDLS, CDR2 YYNGEE. This CDR3 contains 14 residues. For the CDR3, the DNA is TGTGCCAGCAGCCCCGGGACTAGCCGCTACGAGCAGTACTTC. Translating gives CASSPGTSRYEQYF.

The chain combines TRBV30 with TRBJ2-5; 13 positions agree with TRBD2. The CDR3 length is 16 residues. The V and J ends lost 3 bases and 5 bases, in that order; junction bases with no gene match: 9. In germline, CDR1 is GTSNPN, CDR2 SVGIG (reference sequence). CDR3 in amino acids: CAWSLSGLAGVETQYF. Written as DNA, the CDR3 is TGTGCCTGGAGCCTTTCCGGACTAGCGGGGGTCGAGACCCAGTACTTC.

This clonotype appeared a few times. V gene TRBV12-3 or TRBV12-4 combines with J gene TRBJ2-5; D might be TRBD1 (6 bases). Trimming removed 6 bases at V and 5 bases at J, with 16 bases between. The CDR3 contains 14 residues. The CDR3 is CASSLQGSWETQYF. The CDR3 coding sequence is TGTGCCAGCAGCTTACAGGGCTCTTGGGAGACCCAGTACTTC.

J is TRBJ1-2 and V is TRBV7-9; 7 positions agree with TRBD1. V shed 1 base, J shed 4 bases, and the junction held 6 bases outside the gene matches. The CDR3 has 15 amino acids. Germline CDR1 is SEHNR and CDR2 is FQNEAQ (reference sequence). The CDR3 DNA reads TGTGCCAGCAGCTTAGATTTGGCAGGGGGCTATGGCTACACCTTC. Amino acid sequence: CASSLDLAGGYGYTF.

This clonotype was seen a few times. Germline and junction disagree at one end, which may indicate a read error. The V and J genes are TRBV10-3 and TRBJ1-5, with D unresolved. The CDR3 has 16 amino acids. Germline V gives CDR1 ENHRY, CDR2 SYGVKD. CDR3 residues: CASSESSVISNQPQHF. The CDR3, as DNA: TGTGCCAGCAGTGAGTCATCGGTAATTAGCAATCAGCCCCAGCATTTT.

V and J are TRBV12-3 or TRBV12-4 and TRBJ1-2, with D unresolved. The CDR3 is made up of 15 amino acids. The ends were cut back, 0 bases at V and 10 bases at J, with 18 bases in the middle. The CDR3, as DNA: TGTGCCAGCAGTTTAGCGTTCGAGAGGGCCCCCATCTACACCTTC. Amino acids: CASSLAFERAPIYTF.

The CDR3 nucleotides read TGTGCCAGCAGCCCACAAACCCGGACCAATGGCTACACCTTC. Translated, it gives CASSPQTRTNGYTF. V and J are TRBV7-9 and TRBJ1-2, with unresolved D. Trimming cost V 5 bases and J 6 bases, with 16 bases left between them. Germline CDR1 is SEHNR and CDR2 is FQNEAQ (reference sequence). This CDR3 has 14 residues.

The chain combines TRBV7-9 with TRBJ2-5; D unresolved. This CDR3 contains 14 residues. The germline V gene has CDR1 SEHNR and CDR2 FQNEAQ (reference sequence). The V and J ends lost 3 bases and 4 bases respectively, with 12 bases between them. As DNA, the CDR3 is TGTGCCAGCAGCTTCGAGGTGGGCAGAGAGACCCAGTACTTC. Amino acids: CASSFEVGRETQYF.

The table lists this clonotype with many counts. The chain has TRBV2 and TRBJ1-2, with D unresolved. In germline, CDR1 is SNHLY, CDR2 FYNNEI. The CDR3 has 13 residues. V lost 7 bases and J 0 bases, leaving 9 bases between the germline ends. The DNA of the CDR3 is TGTGCCAGCAAGCGGGGAGCTAACTATGGCTACACCTTC. Protein product: CASKRGANYGYTF.

Of note for this clonotype: It may be a read error: a sequence one base away is much more abundant. The genes are TRBV10-3 and TRBJ1-1, with D possibly TRBD1 on 6 matching bases. The CDR3 is 14 residues long. Germline CDR1 is ENHRY and CDR2 is SYGVKD. The CDR3 DNA is TGTGCCATCAGAGATGACAGGATGAACACTGAAGCTCTCTTT. Amino acid sequence: CAIRDDRMNTEALF.

The chain recombines TRBV7-9 with TRBJ1-6; D is ambiguous. CDR1 is SEHNR and CDR2 is FQNEAQ in the germline V gene (reference sequence). The CDR3 is made up of 15 amino acids. V was shortened by 6 bases and J by 2 bases, with 11 bases between the two germline ends. CDR3 loop: CASSPTPTYNSPLHF. In nucleotides, the CDR3 is TGTGCCAGCAGTCCGACACCTACCTATAATTCACCCCTCCACTTT.

The chain couples TRBV20-1 to TRBJ2-7, with TRBD1 matching over 10 bases. This CDR3 is built from 14 residues. Germline trimming cut 4 bases from V and 7 bases from J; bases unmatched to any gene: 10. Germline V gives CDR1 DFQATT, CDR2 SNEGSKA (reference sequence). Here the CDR3 reads CSAIPGTGVEEQYF. DNA of the CDR3: TGCAGTGCTATTCCCGGGACAGGGGTTGAAGAGCAGTACTTC.

The chain links TRBV7-9 to TRBJ1-5; unclear D gene. V lost 4 bases, J lost 7 bases, and 8 bases lay in between. The CDR3 has 12 amino acids. Germline V lookup: CDR1 SEHNR, CDR2 FQNEAQ (reference sequence). The CDR3 loop is CASSYAGQPQHF. The CDR3 DNA reads TGTGCCAGCAGCTACGCCGGGCAGCCCCAGCATTTT.

J is TRBJ2-6 and V is TRBV19; D unresolved. Between the trimmed V and J ends, which lost 1 base and 0 bases, there was a span of 7 bases. The CDR3 has 16 amino acids. Germline V lookup: CDR1 LNHDA, CDR2 SQIVND (reference sequence). CDR3 bases: TGTGCCAGTAGTATAGGACGCGACTCTGGGGCCAACGTCCTGACTTTC. Amino acids: CASSIGRDSGANVLTF.

As DNA, the CDR3 is TGTGCCAGCACCAGAGGGACAAACACCGGGGAGCTGTTTTTT. Its protein product is CASTRGTNTGELFF. V is TRBV25-1 and J is TRBJ2-2; D might be TRBD1 (6 bases). Trimming pared 7 bases from V and 2 bases from J, leaving 11 bases between. The germline CDR1 and CDR2 sequences are MGHDK and SYGVNS. The CDR3 is made up of 14 amino acids.

This clonotype showed up just a few times. The gene calls are TRBV20-1 and TRBJ1-2; the match to TRBD1 covers 8 bases. Per germline, CDR1 DFQATT and CDR2 SNEGSKA (reference sequence). The CDR3 loop spans 15 amino acids. Trimming took 4 bases from V and 7 from J; bases not matched to a gene: 14. The CDR3 DNA is TGCAGTGCTATTGCTACTAAGGACAGGGTTTTTGGCTACACCTTC. The encoded protein is CSAIATKDRVFGYTF.

As concerns this clonotype: With a much larger clone just one base away, this may be a read error. The CDR3 DNA reads as TGTGCCGCCCAGACAGGCGGCAATCGGCCCCAGCATTTT. Encoded protein: CAAQTGGNRPQHF. The chain is built from TRBV10-3 and TRBJ1-5; tentatively, D is TRBD1 (6 bases). CDR3 length: 13 residues. CDR1 ENHRY and CDR2 SYGVKD come from the germline V gene.

The rearrangement uses TRBV11-2 and TRBJ1-4; 10 bases line up with TRBD1. V trimming: 6 bases; J trimming: 7 bases; junction bases outside the gene matches: 11. The CDR3 contains 16 residues. Germline loops: CDR1 SGHAT, CDR2 FQNNGV. As DNA, the CDR3 is TGTGCCAGCAGAAAGACAGGGGGCGACTGGGGTGAAAAACTGTTTTTT. It codes for CASRKTGGDWGEKLFF.

The sample holds a few counts of this clonotype. This sequence joins TRBV29-1 and TRBJ2-7; D tentatively reads TRBD1 or TRBD2 (5 bases each). The CDR3 has 12 residues. V was clipped by 6 bases and J by 0 bases, with 9 bases between them. Germline CDR1 and CDR2: SQVTM and ANQGSEA. The CDR3 region has the DNA TGCAGCGTACACGGGACCTCCTACGAGCAGTACTTC. Its translation: CSVHGTSYEQYF.